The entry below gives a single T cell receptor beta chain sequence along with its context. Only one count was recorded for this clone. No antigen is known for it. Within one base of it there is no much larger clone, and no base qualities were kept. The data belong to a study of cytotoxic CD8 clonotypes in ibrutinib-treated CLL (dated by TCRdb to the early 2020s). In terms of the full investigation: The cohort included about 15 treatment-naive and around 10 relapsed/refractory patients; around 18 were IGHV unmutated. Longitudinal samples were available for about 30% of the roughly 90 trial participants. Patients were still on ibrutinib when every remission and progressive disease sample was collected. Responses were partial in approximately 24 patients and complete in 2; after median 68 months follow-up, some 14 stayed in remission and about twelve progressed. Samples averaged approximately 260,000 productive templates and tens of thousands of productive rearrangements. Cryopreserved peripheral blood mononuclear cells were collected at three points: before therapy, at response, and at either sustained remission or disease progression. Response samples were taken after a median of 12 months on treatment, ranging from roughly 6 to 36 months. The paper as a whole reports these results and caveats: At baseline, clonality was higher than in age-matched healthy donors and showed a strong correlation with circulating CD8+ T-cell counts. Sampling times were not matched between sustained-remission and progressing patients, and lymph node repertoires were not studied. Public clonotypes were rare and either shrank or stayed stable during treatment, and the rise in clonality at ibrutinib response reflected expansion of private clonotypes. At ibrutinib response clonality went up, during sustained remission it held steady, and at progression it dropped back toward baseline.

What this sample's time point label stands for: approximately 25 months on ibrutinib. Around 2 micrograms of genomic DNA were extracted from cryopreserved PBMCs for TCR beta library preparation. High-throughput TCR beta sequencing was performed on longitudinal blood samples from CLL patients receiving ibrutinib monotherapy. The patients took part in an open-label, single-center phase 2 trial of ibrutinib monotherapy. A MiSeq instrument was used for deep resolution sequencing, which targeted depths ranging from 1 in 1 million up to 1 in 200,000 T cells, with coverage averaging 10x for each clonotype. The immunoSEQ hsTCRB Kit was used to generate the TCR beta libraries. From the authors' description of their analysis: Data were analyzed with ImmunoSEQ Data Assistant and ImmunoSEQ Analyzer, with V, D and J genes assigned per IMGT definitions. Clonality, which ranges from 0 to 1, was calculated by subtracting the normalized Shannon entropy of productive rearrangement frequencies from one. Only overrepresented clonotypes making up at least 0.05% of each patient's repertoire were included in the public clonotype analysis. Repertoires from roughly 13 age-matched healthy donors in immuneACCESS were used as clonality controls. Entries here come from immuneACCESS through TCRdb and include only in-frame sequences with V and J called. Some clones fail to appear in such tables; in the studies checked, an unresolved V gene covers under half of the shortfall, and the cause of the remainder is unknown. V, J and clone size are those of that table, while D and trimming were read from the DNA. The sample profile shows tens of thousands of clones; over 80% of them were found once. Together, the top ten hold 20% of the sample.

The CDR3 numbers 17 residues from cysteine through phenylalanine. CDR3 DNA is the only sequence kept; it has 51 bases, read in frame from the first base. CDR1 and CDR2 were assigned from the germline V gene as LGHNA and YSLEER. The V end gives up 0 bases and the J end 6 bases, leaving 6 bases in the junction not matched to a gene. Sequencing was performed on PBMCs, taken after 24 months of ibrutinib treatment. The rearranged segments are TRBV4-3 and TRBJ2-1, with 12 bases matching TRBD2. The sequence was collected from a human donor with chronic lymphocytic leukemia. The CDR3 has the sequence CASSQDILAGGANEQFF. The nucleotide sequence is TGCGCCAGCAGCCAAGATATACTAGCGGGGGGAGCCAATGAGCAGTTCTTC.